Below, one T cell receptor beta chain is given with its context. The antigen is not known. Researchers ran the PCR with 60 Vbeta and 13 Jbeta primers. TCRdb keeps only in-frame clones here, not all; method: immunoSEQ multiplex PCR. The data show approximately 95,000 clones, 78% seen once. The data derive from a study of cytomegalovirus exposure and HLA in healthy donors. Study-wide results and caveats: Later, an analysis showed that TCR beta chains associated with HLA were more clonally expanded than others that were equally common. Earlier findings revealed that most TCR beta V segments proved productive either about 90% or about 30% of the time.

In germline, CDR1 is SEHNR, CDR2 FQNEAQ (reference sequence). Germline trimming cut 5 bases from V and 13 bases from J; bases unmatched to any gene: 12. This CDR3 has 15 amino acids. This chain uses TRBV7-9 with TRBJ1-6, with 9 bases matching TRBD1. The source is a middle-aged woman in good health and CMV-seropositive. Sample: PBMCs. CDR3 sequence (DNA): TGTGCCAGCAGCGGATCCTCGGGACAGGGTACTCCCCTCCACTTT. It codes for CASSGSSGQGTPLHF.